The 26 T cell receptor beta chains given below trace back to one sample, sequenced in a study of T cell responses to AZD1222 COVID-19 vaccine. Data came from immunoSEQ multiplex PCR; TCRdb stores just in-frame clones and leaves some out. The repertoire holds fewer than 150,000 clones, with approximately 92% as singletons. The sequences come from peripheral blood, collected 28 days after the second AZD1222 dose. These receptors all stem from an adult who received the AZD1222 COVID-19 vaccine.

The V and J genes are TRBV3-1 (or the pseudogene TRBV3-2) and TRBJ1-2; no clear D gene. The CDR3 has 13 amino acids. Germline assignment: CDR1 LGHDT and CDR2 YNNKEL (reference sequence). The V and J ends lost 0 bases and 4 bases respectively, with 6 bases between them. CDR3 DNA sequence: TGTGCCAGCAGCCAAGATACTAGCTATGGCTACACCTTC. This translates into CASSQDTSYGYTF.

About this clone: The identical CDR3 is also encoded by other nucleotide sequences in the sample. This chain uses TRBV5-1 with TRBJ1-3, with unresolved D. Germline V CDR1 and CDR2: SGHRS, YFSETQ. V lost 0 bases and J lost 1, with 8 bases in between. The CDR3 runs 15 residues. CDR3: CASSLEGSSGNTIYF. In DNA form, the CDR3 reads TGCGCCAGCAGCTTGGAGGGTTCTTCTGGAAACACCATATATTTT.

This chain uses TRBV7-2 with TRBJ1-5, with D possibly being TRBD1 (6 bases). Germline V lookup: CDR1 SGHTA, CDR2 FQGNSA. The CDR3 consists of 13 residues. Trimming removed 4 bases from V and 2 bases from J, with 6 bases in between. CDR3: CASSWTGNQPQHF. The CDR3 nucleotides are TGTGCCAGCAGCTGGACAGGCAATCAGCCCCAGCATTTT. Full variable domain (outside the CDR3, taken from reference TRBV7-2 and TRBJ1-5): GAGVSQSPSNKVTEKGKDVELRCDPISGHTALYWYRQSLGQGLEFLIYFQGNSAPDKSGLPSDRFSAERTGGSVSTLTIQRTQQEDSAVYLCASSWTGNQPQHFGDGTRLSIL.

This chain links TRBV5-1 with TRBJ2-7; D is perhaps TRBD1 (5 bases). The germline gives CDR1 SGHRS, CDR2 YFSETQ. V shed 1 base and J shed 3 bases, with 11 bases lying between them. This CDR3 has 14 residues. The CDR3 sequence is CASSLSGHSYEQYF. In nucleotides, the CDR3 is TGCGCCAGCAGCTTGTCAGGACACAGCTACGAGCAGTACTTC.

CDR3 sequence: CASSHLGAGELFF. For the CDR3, the DNA is TGTGCCAGCAGCCATCTCGGGGCCGGGGAGCTGTTTTTT. V is TRBV3-1 (or the pseudogene TRBV3-2) and J is TRBJ2-2; D may be TRBD2 (5 bases). CDR3 size: 13 residues. Trimming shortened V by 3 bases and J by 6 bases, and 8 bases separated the two germline ends. Germline V gene data show CDR1 as LGHDT and CDR2 as YNNKEL (reference sequence).

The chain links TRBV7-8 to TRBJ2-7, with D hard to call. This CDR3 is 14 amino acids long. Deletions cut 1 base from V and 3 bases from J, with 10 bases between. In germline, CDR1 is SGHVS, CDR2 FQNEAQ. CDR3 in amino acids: CASSLDGPGYEQYF. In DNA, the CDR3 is TGTGCCAGCAGCTTAGACGGGCCAGGCTACGAGCAGTACTTC.

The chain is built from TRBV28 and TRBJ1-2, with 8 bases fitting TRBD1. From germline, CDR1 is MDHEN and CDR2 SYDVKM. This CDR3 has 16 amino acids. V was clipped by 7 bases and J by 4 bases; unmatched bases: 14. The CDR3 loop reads CASTFGLGTGPYGYTF. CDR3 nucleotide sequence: TGTGCCAGCACCTTCGGTCTCGGGACAGGACCCTATGGCTACACCTTC.

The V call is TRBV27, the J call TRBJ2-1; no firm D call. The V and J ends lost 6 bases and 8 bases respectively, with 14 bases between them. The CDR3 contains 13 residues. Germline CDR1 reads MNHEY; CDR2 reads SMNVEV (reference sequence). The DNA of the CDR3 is TGTGCCAGCAGCCCCCTTGGTTTCGATGAGCAGTTCTTC. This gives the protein CASSPLGFDEQFF.

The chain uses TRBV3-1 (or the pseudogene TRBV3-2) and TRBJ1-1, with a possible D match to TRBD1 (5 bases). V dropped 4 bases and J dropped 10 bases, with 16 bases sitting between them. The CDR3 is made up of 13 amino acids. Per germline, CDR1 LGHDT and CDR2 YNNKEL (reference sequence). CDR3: CASSPEPWGGAFF. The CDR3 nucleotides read TGTGCCAGCAGCCCAGAACCGTGGGGGGGAGCTTTCTTT.

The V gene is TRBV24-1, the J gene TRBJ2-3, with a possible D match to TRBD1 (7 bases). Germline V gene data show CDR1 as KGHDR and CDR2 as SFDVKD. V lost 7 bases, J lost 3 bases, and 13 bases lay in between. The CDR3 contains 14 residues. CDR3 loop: CATSPAGGTDTQYF. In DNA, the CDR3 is TGTGCCACCAGCCCCGCAGGGGGGACAGATACGCAGTATTTT.

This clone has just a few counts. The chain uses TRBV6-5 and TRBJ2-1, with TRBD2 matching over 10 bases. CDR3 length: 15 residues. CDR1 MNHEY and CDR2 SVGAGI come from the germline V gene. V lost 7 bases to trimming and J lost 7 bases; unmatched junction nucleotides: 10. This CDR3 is CASKRVAGGVNEQFF. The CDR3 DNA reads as TGTGCCAGCAAAAGGGTAGCGGGAGGAGTAAATGAGCAGTTCTTC.

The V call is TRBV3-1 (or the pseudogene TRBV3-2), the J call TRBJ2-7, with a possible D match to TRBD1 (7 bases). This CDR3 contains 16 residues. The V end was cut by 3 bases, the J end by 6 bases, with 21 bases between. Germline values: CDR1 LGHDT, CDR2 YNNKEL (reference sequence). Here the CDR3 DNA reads TGTGCCAGCAGCCACAAACCGACAGGGAGGACTGGCGAGCAGTACTTC. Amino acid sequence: CASSHKPTGRTGEQYF.

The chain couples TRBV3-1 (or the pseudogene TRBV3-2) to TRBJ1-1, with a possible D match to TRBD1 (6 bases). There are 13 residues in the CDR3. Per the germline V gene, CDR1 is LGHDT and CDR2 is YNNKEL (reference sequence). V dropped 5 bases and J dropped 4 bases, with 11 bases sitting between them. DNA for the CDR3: TGTGCCAGCAGCAACGGACAGAGCACTGAAGCTTTCTTT. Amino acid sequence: CASSNGQSTEAFF.

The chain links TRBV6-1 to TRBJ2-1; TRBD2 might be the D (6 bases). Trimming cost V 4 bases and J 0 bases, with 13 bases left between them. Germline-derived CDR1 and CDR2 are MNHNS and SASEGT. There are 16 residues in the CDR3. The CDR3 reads CASSVADSSSYNEQFF. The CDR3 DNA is TGTGCCAGCAGTGTAGCGGATTCTAGCTCCTACAATGAGCAGTTCTTC.

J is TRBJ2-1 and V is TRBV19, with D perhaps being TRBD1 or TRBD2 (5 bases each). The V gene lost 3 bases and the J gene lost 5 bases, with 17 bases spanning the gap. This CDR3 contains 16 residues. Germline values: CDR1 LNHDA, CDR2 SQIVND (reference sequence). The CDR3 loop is CASSIGAGTANNEQFF. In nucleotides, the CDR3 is TGTGCCAGTAGTATTGGGGCGGGTACCGCGAACAATGAGCAGTTCTTC.

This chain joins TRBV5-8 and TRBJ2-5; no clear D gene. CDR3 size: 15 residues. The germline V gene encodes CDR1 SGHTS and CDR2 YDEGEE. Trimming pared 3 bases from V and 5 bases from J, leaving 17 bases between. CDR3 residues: CASSSRGIGIETQYF. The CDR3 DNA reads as TGTGCCAGCAGCTCCCGAGGTATCGGAATTGAGACCCAGTACTTC.

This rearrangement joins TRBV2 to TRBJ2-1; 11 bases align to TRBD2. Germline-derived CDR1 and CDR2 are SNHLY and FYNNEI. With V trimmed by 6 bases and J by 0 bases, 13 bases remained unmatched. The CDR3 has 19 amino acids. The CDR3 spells CASRVFSGRALSSYNEQFF. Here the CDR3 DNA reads TGTGCCAGCAGGGTTTTTAGCGGGAGGGCCCTCAGCTCCTACAATGAGCAGTTCTTC. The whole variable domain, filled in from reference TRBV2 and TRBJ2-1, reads EPEVTQTPSHQVTQMGQEVILRCVPISNHLYFYWYRQILGQKVEFLVSFYNNEISEKSEIFDDQFSVERPDGSNFTLKIRSTKLEDSAMYFCASRVFSGRALSSYNEQFFGPGTRLTVL.

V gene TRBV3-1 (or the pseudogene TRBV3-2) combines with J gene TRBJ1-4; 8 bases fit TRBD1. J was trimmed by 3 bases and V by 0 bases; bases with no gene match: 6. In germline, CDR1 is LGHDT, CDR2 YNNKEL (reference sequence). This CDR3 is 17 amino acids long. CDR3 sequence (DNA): TGTGCCAGCAGCCAAGATGTCCCAGGGGGCTCTAATGAAAAACTGTTTTTT. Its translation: CASSQDVPGGSNEKLFF.

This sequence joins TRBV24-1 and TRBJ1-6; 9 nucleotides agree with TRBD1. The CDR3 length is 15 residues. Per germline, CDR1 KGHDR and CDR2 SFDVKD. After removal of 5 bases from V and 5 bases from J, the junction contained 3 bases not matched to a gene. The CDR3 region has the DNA TGTGCCACCAGTGCTGGACAGGGGAATAATTCACCCCTCCACTTT. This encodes CATSAGQGNNSPLHF.

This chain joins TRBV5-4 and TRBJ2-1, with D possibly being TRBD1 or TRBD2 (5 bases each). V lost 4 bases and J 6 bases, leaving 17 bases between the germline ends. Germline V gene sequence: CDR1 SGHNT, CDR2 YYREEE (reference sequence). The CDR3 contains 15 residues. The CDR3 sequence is CASSPTWGLGNEQFF. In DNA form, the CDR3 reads TGTGCCAGCAGCCCTACTTGGGGGTTAGGCAATGAGCAGTTCTTC.

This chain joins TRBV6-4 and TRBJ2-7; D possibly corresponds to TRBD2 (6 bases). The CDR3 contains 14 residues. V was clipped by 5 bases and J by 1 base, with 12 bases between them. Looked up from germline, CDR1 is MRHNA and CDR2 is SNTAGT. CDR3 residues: CASSPGTGSYEQYF. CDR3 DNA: TGTGCCAGCAGTCCCGGGACTGGATCCTACGAGCAGTACTTC.

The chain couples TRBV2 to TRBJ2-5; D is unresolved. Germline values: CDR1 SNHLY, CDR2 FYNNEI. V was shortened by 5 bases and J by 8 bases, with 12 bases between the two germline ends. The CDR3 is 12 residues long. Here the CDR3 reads CASSSQTDTQYF. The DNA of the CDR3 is TGTGCCAGCAGTTCACAGACGGACACCCAGTACTTC.

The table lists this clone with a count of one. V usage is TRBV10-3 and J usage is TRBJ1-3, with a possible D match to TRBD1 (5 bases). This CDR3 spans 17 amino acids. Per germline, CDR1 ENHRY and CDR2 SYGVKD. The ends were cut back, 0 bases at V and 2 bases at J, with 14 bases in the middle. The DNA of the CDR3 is TGTGCCATCAGTGAGTCGACAAGTGCAGGGACTGGAAACACCATATATTTT. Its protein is CAISESTSAGTGNTIYF.

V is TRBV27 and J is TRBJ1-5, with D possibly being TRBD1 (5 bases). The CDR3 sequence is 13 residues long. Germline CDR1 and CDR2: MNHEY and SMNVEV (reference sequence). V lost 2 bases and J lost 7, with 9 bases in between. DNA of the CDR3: TGTGCCAGCAGTTTAGGGGCCGCGCAGCCCCAGCATTTT. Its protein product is CASSLGAAQPQHF.

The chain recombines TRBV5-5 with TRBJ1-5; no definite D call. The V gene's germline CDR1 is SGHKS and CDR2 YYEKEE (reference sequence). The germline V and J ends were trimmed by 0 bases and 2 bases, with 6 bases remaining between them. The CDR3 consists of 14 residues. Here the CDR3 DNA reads TGTGCCAGCAGCTTGGCAGCGCGCAATCAGCCCCAGCATTTT. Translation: CASSLAARNQPQHF.

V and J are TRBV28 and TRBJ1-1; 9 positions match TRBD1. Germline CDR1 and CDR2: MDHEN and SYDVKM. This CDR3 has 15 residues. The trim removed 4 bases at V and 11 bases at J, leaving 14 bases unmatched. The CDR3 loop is CASSSPVGTGSMAFF. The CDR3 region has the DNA TGTGCCAGCAGTTCACCCGTGGGGACAGGGTCTATGGCTTTCTTT.